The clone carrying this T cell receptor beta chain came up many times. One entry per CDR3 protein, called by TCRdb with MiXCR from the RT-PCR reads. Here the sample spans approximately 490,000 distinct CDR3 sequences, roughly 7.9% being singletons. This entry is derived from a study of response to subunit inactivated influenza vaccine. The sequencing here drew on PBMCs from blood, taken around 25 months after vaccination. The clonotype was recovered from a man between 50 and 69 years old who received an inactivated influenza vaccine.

This chain's CDR3 is CSAPDYTEAFF. The CDR3 DNA follows: TGCAGTGCTCCAGACTACACTGAAGCTTTCTTT. V and J are TRBV20-1 and TRBJ1-1; D gene ambiguous. V gave up 5 bases and J gave up 3 bases, with 7 bases separating them. Germline V gene data show CDR1 as DFQATT and CDR2 as SNEGSKA (reference sequence). This CDR3 is 11 amino acids long.